This TCR beta chain was obtained from a study of cytomegalovirus exposure and HLA in healthy donors. The study's findings and limits: It is likely that the observed cluster of highly shared sequence variants was a sequencing artifact. The classifier was said to identify cytomegalovirus status with high specificity and sensitivity.

CDR3 length: 15 amino acids. CDR1 is SGHTA and CDR2 is FQGNSA in the germline V gene. Trimming removed 5 bases at V and 7 bases at J, with 17 bases between. PCR was performed using 60 Vbeta and 13 Jbeta primers. Repertoires were generated with immunoSEQ multiplex PCR, while TCRdb's copy carries only in-frame clones and drops some. The top ten hold over 1% of the sample, which has some 190,000 clones, roughly a tenth seen once. This clone was counted a few times. What it binds is not known. The specimen sequenced was PBMCs. The receptor comes from a woman younger than 45 in good health and CMV-seropositive. The rearrangement uses TRBV7-2 and TRBJ2-2; D is perhaps TRBD1 (6 bases). CDR3 DNA: TGTGCCAGCAGCCCCTCAGAGGGGGTACTCGGGGAGCTGTTTTTT. Translation gives CASSPSEGVLGELFF.